The 8 T cell receptor beta chains given below trace back to one sample, sequenced in a study of human T cells and chemical hapten exposure (dated by TCRdb to the early 2020s). The time point label corresponds to: patch test 1, 2 weeks after DPC sensitization. Reading the label with the study, this specimen's treatment or condition is: therapeutic diphenylcyclopropenone sensitization with weekly scalp DPC. The method behind the library was RACE. Sequencer: NextSeq 500. TCRdb reprocessed the public reads (quality trimming at Q25 with fastp, clone calling with MiXCR) and kept in-frame beta chains. Rows with one shared CDR3 protein collapse into an entry with the most common genes and DNA. A total of 300,000 to 450,000 distinct CDR3 sequences appear in this sample, 4% to 5.5% of them only once. Clones ranked in the top ten supply 2% to 2.5% of the sample. The starting material was whole blood, obtained in connection with sensitization to the hapten diphenylcyclopropenone (DPC). These receptors were collected from a woman between 45 and 65 years old with alopecia areata. Some clones in this sample may be carry-over from other donors' samples.

This clonotype was detected a few times. The chain links TRBV12-3 or TRBV12-4 to TRBJ1-3; 7 nucleotides line up with TRBD1. V was pared by 6 bases and J by 2 bases, with 1 base of the junction left unmatched. This CDR3 spans 13 amino acids. CDR3: CASRTGAGNTIYF. The CDR3, as DNA: TGTGCCAGCAGAACAGGGGCTGGAAACACCATATATTTT.

This clonotype was picked up many times. The rearrangement uses TRBV7-6 and TRBJ2-4, with TRBD2 matching over 10 bases. The CDR3 covers 18 residues. Germline trimming cut 1 base from V and 0 bases from J; bases unmatched to any gene: 6. In germline, CDR1 is SGHVS, CDR2 FNYEAQ. For the CDR3, the DNA is TGTGCCAGCAGCTTAGTAGCGGGAGGTATACAAGCCAAAAACATTCAGTACTTC. This gives the protein CASSLVAGGIQAKNIQYF.

The chain uses TRBV2 and TRBJ1-1; no clear D. The CDR3 runs to 12 residues. Germline assignment: CDR1 SNHLY and CDR2 FYNNEI. V lost 5 bases and J 6 bases, leaving 10 bases between the germline ends. CDR3 DNA: TGTGCCAGCAGTTATGGACGGTCTGAAGCTTTCTTT. This codes for CASSYGRSEAFF. Looking up the rest from reference TRBV2 and TRBJ1-1 gives the full variable domain: EPEVTQTPSHQVTQMGQEVILRCVPISNHLYFYWYRQILGQKVEFLVSFYNNEISEKSEIFDDQFSVERPDGSNFTLKIRSTKLEDSAMYFCASSYGRSEAFFGQGTRLTVV.

The rearrangement joins TRBV29-1 to TRBJ2-6; a weak D match, TRBD1 (5 bases). V was cut by 7 bases and J by 13 bases, with 17 bases left in between. This CDR3 is 12 amino acids long. In germline, CDR1 is SQVTM, CDR2 ANQGSEA. The CDR3 coding sequence is TGCAGCGCCGCGACAGATTTAGGAGTCCTGACTTTC. Residues: CSAATDLGVLTF.

There are many counts of this clonotype. The CDR3 loop is CASSLQGLANTGELFF. Here the CDR3 DNA reads TGTGCCAGCAGTTTGCAGGGCCTCGCGAACACCGGGGAGCTGTTTTTT. V is TRBV13 and J is TRBJ2-2, with a weak D call TRBD1 (5 bases). Looked up from germline, CDR1 is PRHDT and CDR2 is FYEKMQ (reference sequence). The length of the CDR3 is 16 residues. Trimming took 6 bases from V and 0 from J, leaving 14 bases between them. Full variable domain (rest looked up from reference TRBV13 and TRBJ2-2): AAGVIQSPRHLIKEKRETATLKCYPIPRHDTVYWYQQGPGQDPQFLISFYEKMQSDKGSIPDRFSAQQFSDYHSELNMSSLELGDSALYFCASSLQGLANTGELFFGEGSRLTVL.

This clonotype was found many times. The chain combines TRBV7-2 with TRBJ2-7; the D gene is possibly TRBD2 (6 bases). Germline V gene lookup returns CDR1 SGHTA and CDR2 FQGNSA. V was pared by 5 bases and J by 3 bases, with 17 bases between. The CDR3 has 15 amino acids. The CDR3 region has the DNA TGTGCCAGCAGCCCCAACCCTGGGGGGATCTACGAGCAGTACTTC. Its protein product is CASSPNPGGIYEQYF.

This clonotype was seen more than once but under ten times. This chain connects TRBV12-3 or TRBV12-4 to TRBJ2-2, with 7 positions matching TRBD2. The CDR3 covers 15 residues. V dropped 6 bases and J dropped 3; count of bases not matched to a gene: 7. CDR3 loop: CASSRRLADTGELFF. The CDR3 nucleotides read TGTGCCAGCAGCCGACGACTAGCAGACACCGGGGAGCTGTTTTTT.

This clonotype was counted a few times. This chain uses TRBV6-5 with TRBJ1-1; D is ambiguous. This CDR3 spans 15 amino acids. The V gene's germline CDR1 is MNHEY and CDR2 SVGAGI. V was trimmed by 3 bases and J by 5 bases, leaving 16 bases between them. CDR3 bases: TGTGCCAGCAGTTATGGGTCAAAGGGAGGGACTGAAGCTTTCTTT. It is translated as CASSYGSKGGTEAFF.